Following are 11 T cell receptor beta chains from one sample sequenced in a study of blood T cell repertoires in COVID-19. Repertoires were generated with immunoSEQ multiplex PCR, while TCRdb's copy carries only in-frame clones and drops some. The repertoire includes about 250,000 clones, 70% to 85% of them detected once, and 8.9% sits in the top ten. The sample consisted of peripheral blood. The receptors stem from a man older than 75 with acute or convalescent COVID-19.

CDR3: CSVGGEEGYTF. CDR3 bases: TGCAGCGTTGGGGGAGAGGAAGGCTACACCTTC. This chain links TRBV29-1 with TRBJ1-2; D remains ambiguous. The CDR3 extends over 11 amino acids. The V end was cut by 4 bases, the J end by 8 bases, with 11 bases between. The germline gives CDR1 SQVTM, CDR2 ANQGSEA.

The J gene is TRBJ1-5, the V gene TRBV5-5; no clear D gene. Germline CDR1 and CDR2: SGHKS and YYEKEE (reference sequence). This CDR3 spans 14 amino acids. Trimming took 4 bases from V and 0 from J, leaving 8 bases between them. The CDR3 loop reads CASSLGNSNQPQHF. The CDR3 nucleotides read TGTGCCAGCAGCCTCGGGAATAGCAATCAGCCCCAGCATTTT.

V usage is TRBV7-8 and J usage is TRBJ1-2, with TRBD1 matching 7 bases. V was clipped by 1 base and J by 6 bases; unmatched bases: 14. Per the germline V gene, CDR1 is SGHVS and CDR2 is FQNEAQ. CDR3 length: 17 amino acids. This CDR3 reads CASSLGRPGQLHNGYTF. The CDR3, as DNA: TGTGCCAGCAGCTTAGGCCGTCCGGGACAGTTACATAATGGCTACACCTTC.

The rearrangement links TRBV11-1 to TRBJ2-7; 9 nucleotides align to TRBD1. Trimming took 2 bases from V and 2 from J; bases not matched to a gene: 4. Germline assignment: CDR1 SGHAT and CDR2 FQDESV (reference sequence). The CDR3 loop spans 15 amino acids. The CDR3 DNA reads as TGTGCCAGCAGCTTAAGTGGGACAGGGCCCTACGAGCAGTACTTC. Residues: CASSLSGTGPYEQYF.

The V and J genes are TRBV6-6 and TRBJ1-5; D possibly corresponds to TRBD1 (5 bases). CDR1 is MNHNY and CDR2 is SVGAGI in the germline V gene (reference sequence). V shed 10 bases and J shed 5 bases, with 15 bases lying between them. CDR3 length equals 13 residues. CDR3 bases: TGTGCCACCTGTAGGGCAGGGCATCAGCCCCAGCATTTT. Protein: CATCRAGHQPQHF.

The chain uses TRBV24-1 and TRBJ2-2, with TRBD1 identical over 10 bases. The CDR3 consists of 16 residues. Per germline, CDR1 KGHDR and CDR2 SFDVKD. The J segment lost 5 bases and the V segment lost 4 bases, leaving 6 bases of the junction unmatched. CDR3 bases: TGTGCCACCAGTGACCTGACAGGGGGCCGGACCGGGGAGCTGTTTTTT. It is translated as CATSDLTGGRTGELFF.

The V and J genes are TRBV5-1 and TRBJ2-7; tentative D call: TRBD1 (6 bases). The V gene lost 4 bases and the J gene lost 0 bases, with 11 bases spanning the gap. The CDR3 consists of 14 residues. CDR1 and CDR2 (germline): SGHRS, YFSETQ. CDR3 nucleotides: TGCGCCAGCAGCCCCAAAGGGGGCTCCTACGAGCAGTACTTC. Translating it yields CASSPKGGSYEQYF.

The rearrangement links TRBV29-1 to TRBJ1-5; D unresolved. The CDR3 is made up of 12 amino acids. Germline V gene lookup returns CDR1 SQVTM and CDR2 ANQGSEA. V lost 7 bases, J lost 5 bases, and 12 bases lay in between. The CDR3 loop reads CSASLADQPQHF. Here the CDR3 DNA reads TGCAGCGCAAGTCTCGCAGATCAGCCCCAGCATTTT.

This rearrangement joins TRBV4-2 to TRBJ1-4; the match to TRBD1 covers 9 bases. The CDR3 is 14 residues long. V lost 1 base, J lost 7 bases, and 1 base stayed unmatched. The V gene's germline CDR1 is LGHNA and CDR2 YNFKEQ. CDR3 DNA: TGTGCCAGCAGCCAAGGGGACAGGGCTGAAAAACTGTTTTTT. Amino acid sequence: CASSQGDRAEKLFF.

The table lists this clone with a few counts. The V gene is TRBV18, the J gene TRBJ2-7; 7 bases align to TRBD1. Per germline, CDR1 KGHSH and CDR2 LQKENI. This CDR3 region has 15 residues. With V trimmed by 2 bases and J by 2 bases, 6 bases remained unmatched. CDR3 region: CASSPRETGTYEQYF. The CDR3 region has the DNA TGTGCCAGCTCACCAAGGGAGACAGGGACCTACGAGCAGTACTTC. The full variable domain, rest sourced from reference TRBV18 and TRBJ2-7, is NAGVMQNPRHLVRRRGQEARLRCSPMKGHSHVYWYRQLPEEGLKFMVYLQKENIIDESGMPKERFSAEFPKEGPSILRIQQVVRGDSAAYFCASSPRETGTYEQYFGPGTRLTVT.

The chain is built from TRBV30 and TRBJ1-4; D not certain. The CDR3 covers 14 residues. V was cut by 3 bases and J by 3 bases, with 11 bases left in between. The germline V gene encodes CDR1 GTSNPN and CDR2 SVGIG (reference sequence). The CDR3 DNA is TGTGCCTGGAGGTACGGACTAGCTAATGAAAAACTGTTTTTT. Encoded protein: CAWRYGLANEKLFF.